This T cell receptor beta chain came from a study of PD-1 blockade in classical Hodgkin lymphoma. A remark on this clone: Its antigen remains unidentified.

V gave up 4 bases and J gave up 3 bases; unmatched junction bases: 6. CDR3 length equals 15 residues. CDR1 and CDR2 (germline): MNHEY, SVGAGI. Documented time point: cycle 4 day 1 (C4D1), after five to seven weeks of nivolumab. All the patients suffered relapse after autologous stem cell transplantation, and brentuximab vedotin exposure differed. Data came from immunoSEQ multiplex PCR; TCRdb stores just in-frame clones and leaves some out. The repertoire has 96,000 or so clones, about 93% of them found once; the top ten carry around 2%. General study results and limits: Baseline TCR diversity was reportedly lower in newly diagnosed patients than healthy donors. A significant rise in TCR diversity was seen by C4D1 for CD4+ cells but not for CD8+ cells. Nothing has yet pinned down what causes the repertoire differences, possibly disease activity or prior therapy.

The sequencing used peripheral blood mononuclear cells (PBMCs), collected before the fourth cycle of nivolumab. This TCR came from a human donor with classical Hodgkin lymphoma. This chain links TRBV6-5 with TRBJ2-1, with 7 bases that match TRBD2. The CDR3 is CASSSLPSGYNEQFF. Here the CDR3 DNA reads TGTGCCAGCAGTTCTTTGCCTAGCGGCTACAATGAGCAGTTCTTC.